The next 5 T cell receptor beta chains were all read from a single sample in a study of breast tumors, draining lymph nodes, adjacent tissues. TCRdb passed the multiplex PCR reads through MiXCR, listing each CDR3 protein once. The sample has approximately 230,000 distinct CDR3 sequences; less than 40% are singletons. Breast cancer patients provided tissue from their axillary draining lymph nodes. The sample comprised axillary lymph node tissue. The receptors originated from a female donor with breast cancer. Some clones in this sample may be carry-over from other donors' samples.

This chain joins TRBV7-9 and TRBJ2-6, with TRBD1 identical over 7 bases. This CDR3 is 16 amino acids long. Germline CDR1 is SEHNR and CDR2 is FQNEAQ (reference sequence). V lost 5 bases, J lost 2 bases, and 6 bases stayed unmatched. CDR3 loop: CASSHDRAAGANVLTF. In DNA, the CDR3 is TGTGCCAGCAGCCATGACAGGGCCGCTGGGGCCAACGTCCTGACTTTC.

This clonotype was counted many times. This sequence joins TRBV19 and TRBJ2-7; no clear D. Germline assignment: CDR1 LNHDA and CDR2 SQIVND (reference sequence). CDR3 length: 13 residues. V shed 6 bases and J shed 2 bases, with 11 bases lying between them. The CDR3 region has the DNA TGTGCCAGTAGCCGAGAGCCTACCTACGAGCAGTACTTC. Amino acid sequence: CASSREPTYEQYF.

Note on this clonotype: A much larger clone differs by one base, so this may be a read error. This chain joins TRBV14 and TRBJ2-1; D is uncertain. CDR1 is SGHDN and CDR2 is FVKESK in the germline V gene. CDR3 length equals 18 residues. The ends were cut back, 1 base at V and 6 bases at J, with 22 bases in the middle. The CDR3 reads CASSQGPLRSEVSNEQFF. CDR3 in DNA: TGTGCCAGCAGCCAAGGTCCCCTTAGGAGTGAGGTTTCCAATGAGCAGTTCTTC.

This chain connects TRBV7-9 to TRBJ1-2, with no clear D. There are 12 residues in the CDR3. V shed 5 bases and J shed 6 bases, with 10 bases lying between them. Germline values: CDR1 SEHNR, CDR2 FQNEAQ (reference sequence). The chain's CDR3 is CASSLTENGYTF. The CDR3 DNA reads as TGTGCCAGCAGCCTGACGGAAAATGGCTACACCTTC.

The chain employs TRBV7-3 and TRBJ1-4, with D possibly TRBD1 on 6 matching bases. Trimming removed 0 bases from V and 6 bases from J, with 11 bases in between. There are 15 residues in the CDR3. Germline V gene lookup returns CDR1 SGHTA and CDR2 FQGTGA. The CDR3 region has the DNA TGTGCCAGCAGCTTAACGCGGGGGGCTGATGAAAAACTGTTTTTT. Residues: CASSLTRGADEKLFF.